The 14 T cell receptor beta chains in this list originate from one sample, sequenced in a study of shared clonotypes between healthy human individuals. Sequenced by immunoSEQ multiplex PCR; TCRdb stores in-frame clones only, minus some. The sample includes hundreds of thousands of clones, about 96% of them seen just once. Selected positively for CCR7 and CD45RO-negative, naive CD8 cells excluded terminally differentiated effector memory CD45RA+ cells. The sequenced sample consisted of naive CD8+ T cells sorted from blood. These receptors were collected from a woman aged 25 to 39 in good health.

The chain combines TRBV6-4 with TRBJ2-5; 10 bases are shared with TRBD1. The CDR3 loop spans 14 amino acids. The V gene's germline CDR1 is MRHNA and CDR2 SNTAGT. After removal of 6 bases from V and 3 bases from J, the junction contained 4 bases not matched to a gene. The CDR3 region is CASRTGTGEETQYF. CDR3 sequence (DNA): TGTGCCAGCAGGACCGGGACAGGGGAAGAGACCCAGTACTTC.

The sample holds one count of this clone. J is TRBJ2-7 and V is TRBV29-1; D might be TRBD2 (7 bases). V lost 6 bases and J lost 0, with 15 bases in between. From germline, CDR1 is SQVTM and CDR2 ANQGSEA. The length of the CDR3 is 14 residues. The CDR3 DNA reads TGCAGCGTCTCAGGGGCTAGCGGCTCCTACGAGCAGTACTTC. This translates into CSVSGASGSYEQYF.

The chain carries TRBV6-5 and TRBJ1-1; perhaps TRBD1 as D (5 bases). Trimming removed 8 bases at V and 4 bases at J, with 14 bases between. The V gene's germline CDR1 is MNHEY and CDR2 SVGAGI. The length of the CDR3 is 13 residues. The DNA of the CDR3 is TGTGCCAGCCTACTCCAGAGGGGCACTGAAGCTTTCTTT. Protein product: CASLLQRGTEAFF.

The CDR3 bases are TGTGCCGTAAGGGGGCCAGGGGAACCCGGGGAGCTGTTTTTT. Encoded protein: CAVRGPGEPGELFF. The V call is TRBV6-6, the J call TRBJ2-2; 7 nucleotides agree with TRBD1. Germline CDR1 is MNHNY and CDR2 is SVGAGI (reference sequence). This CDR3 contains 14 residues. V gave up 11 bases and J gave up 6 bases; unmatched junction bases: 12.

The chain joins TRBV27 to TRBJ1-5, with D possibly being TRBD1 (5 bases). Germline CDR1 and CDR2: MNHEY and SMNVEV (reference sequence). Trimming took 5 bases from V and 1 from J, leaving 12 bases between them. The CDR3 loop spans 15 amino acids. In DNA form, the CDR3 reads TGTGCCAGCAGTCCGCCGCGGGGGAGCAATCAGCCCCAGCATTTT. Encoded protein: CASSPPRGSNQPQHF.

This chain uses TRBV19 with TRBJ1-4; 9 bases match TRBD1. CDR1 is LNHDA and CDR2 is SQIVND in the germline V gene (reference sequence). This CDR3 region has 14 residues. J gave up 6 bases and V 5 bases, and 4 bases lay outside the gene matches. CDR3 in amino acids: CASSGDRDYEKLFF. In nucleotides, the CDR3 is TGTGCCAGTAGTGGGGACAGGGATTATGAAAAACTGTTTTTT. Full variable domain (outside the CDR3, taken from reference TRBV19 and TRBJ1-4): DGGITQSPKYLFRKEGQNVTLSCEQNLNHDAMYWYRQDPGQGLRLIYYSQIVNDFQKGDIAEGYSVSREKKESFPLTVTSAQKNPTAFYLCASSGDRDYEKLFFGSGTQLSVL.

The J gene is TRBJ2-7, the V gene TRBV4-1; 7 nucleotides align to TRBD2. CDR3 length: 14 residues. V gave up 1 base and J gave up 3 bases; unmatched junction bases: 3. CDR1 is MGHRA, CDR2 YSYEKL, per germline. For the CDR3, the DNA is TGCGCCAGCAGCCAAGTTTGGGGGGGCTACGAGCAGTACTTC. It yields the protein CASSQVWGGYEQYF.

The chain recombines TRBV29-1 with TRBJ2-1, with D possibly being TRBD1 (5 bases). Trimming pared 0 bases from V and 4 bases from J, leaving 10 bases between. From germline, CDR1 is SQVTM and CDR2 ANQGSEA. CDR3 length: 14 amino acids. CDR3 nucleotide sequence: TGCAGCGTTGAAGATAGGGGTCGGTACAATGAGCAGTTCTTC. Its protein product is CSVEDRGRYNEQFF.

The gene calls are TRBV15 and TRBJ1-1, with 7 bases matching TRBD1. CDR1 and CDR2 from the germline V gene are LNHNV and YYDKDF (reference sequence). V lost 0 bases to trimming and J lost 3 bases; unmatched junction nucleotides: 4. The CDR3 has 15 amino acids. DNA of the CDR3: TGTGCCACCAGCAGAGAGCCAGGGGGGTACACTGAAGCTTTCTTT. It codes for CATSREPGGYTEAFF.

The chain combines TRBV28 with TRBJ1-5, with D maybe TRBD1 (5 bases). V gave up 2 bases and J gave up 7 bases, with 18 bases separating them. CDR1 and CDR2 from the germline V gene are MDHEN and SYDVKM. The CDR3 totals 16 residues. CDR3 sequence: CASSLMTVGQKQPQHF. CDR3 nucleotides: TGTGCCAGCAGTTTAATGACGGTGGGGCAAAAACAGCCCCAGCATTTT.

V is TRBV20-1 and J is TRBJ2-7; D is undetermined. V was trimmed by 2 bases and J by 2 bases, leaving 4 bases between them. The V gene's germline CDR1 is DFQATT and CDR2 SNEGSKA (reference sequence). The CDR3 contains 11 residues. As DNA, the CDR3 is TGCAGTGCTAGAAATGCCTACGAGCAGTACTTC. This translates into CSARNAYEQYF.

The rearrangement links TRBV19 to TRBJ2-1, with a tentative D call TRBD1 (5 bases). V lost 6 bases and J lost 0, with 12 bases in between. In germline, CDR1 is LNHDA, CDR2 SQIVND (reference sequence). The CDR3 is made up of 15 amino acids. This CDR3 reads CASRGHGASYNEQFF. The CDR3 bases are TGTGCCAGTAGGGGGCATGGGGCCTCCTACAATGAGCAGTTCTTC.

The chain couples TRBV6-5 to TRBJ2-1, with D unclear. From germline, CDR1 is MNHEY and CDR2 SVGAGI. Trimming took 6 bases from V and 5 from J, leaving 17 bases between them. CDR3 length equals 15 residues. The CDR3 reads CASSRVEVLHNEQFF. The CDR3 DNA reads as TGTGCCAGCAGCCGGGTGGAAGTCCTCCACAATGAGCAGTTCTTC.

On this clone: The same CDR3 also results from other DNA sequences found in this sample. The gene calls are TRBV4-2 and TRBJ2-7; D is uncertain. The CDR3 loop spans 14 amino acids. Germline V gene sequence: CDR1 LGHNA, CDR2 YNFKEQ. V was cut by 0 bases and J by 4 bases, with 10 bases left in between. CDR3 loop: CASSQDLGTYEQYF. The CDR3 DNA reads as TGTGCCAGCAGCCAAGATCTCGGAACTTACGAGCAGTACTTC.